These T cell receptor beta chains were read from a single sample in a study of OX40 agonist ivuxolimab in advanced cancers. Assay used: immunoSEQ multiplex PCR; TCRdb lists only in-frame clones, some missing. The repertoire has fewer than 85,000 clones, about nine tenths of them found once; the top ten carry roughly 0.72%. The sequenced sample was CD4+ or CD8+ T cells sorted from blood, obtained in a trial of the OX40 agonist ivuxolimab. The receptors were gathered from an adult with an advanced solid tumor such as melanoma, head and neck, liver or kidney cancer. Each CDR3 is given with its conserved first and last residue. D genes are given only for firm matches. The size field is filled for only some rows; it gives once, few, many or a size class.

j_call d_call v_call clone_size cdr3_nt cdr3_aa
TRBJ1-5 TRBD1 TRBV27 - TGTGCCAGCAGTCCGCGTAGGGGACAGGGGAGGGTGGAAGCGGTTCAGCCCCAGCATTTT CASSPRRGQGRVEAVQPQHF
TRBJ2-7 - TRBV6-1 once TGTGCCAGCAGAATTAGCCAGGGGATCTACTACGAGCAGTACTTC CASRISQGIYYEQYF
TRBJ2-1 - TRBV2 - TGTGCCAGCGGCAGGGCTGAGCAGTTCTTC CASGRAEQFF
TRBJ1-1 - TRBV12-5 - TGTGCTAGTGGTTCCCATGGCAGGGCGCTTGAAGCTTTCTTT CASGSHGRALEAFF
TRBJ2-4 - TRBV6-5 once TGTGCCAGCAGCCGGGACTTCGGGGTTCAGTACTTC CASSRDFGVQYF
TRBJ1-1 - TRBV19 - TGTGCCAGTAGTATAAAGGTTCAGGGGAACACTGAAGCTTTCTTT CASSIKVQGNTEAFF
TRBJ2-1 TRBD1 TRBV28 once TGTGCCAGCAGTTTGGGGAAGGGGGCGCGATACAATGAGCAGTTCTTC CASSLGKGARYNEQFF
TRBJ2-2 TRBD2 TRBV6-5 - TGTGCCAGCCATCCAGCGGGAATGGTCACCGGGGAGCTGTTTTTT CASHPAGMVTGELFF
TRBJ2-1 - TRBV7-3 - TGTGCCAGCAGCCCCTCTGGGTGGGGGCGGGGCAATGAGCAGTTCTTC CASSPSGWGRGNEQFF
TRBJ2-3 TRBD2 TRBV7-2 - TGTGCCAGCAGCTTAAATCTAGCGGGCACAGATACGCAGTATTTT CASSLNLAGTDTQYF
TRBJ2-3 - TRBV18 - TGTGCCAGCTCACCACCGGGACGGAGCACAGATACGCAGTATTTT CASSPPGRSTDTQYF
TRBJ1-5 - TRBV19 - TGTGCCAGTAGTATAGGGGGCAATCAGCCCCAGCATTTT CASSIGGNQPQHF
TRBJ2-3 TRBD2 TRBV5-1 - TGCGCCAGCAGCTTGGCCTATAGCGGGGGGGTAGATACGCAGTATTTT CASSLAYSGGVDTQYF
TRBJ2-5 - TRBV7-2 - TGTGCCAGCAGCTTAGTTTTGAGGGAGACCCAGTACTTC CASSLVLRETQYF
TRBJ2-7 - TRBV5-6 - TGTGCCAGCAGCTTGTACGGCGCCGGGAGCTCCTACGAGCAGTACTTC CASSLYGAGSSYEQYF
TRBJ1-1 TRBD1 TRBV5-4 few TGTGCCAGCAGCACGGACAGGGAGAACACTGAAGCTTTCTTT CASSTDRENTEAFF
TRBJ2-7 TRBD2 TRBV28 - TGTGCCAGCAGCCCCATCAAGCCAGCGGGGGCCTCCTACGAGCAGTACTTC CASSPIKPAGASYEQYF
TRBJ2-7 TRBD1 TRBV7-6 - TGTGCCAGCAGCTTAGGGCCTCGGGGGACCCCCCAGGGGGCGATCTACGAGCAGTACTTC CASSLGPRGTPQGAIYEQYF
TRBJ1-5 TRBD1 TRBV19 - TGTGCCAGTAGTCCTCCCGGGACAGGGGGGAGGCAGCCCCAGCATTTT CASSPPGTGGRQPQHF
TRBJ1-2 - TRBV4-1 - TGCGCCAGCAGCCAGGACACGGGCAGGAGGAACTATGGCTACACCTTC CASSQDTGRRNYGYTF
TRBJ2-7 - TRBV7-3 - TGTGCCAGCAGCTTAAATGGGGCGGGTGGGCCCTACGAGCAGTACTTC CASSLNGAGGPYEQYF
TRBJ2-1 - TRBV5-1 - TGCGCCAGCAGCGGCGGTGTCTGGGGTGAGCAGTTCTTC CASSGGVWGEQFF
TRBJ2-1 - TRBV18 - TGTGCCAGCTCACCAAGCGGGTCTGAGCAGTTCTTC CASSPSGSEQFF
TRBJ2-1 - TRBV19 - TGTGCCAGTAGTCTCCGACTAGTTGTTGATGAGCAGTTCTTC CASSLRLVVDEQFF
TRBJ1-2 - TRBV7-2 - TGTGCCAGCAGTCTATCTTCTGGCCTAAACTATGGCTACACCTTC CASSLSSGLNYGYTF
TRBJ2-4 TRBD2 TRBV5-4 - TGTGCCAGCAGCTTGGCGGCGGGACTAGCGGGCTCACTAGCCAAAAACATTCAGTACTTC CASSLAAGLAGSLAKNIQYF
TRBJ1-3 - TRBV7-2 - TGTGCCAGCAGCTTAGGTTCCAGTTCTGGAAACACCATATATTTT CASSLGSSSGNTIYF
TRBJ2-1 TRBD1 TRBV11-2 - TGTGCCAGCAGGAGACAGGGTAAGGATGAGCAGTTCTTC CASRRQGKDEQFF
TRBJ2-3 - TRBV5-1 - TGCGCCAGCAGCGACGGGAGCACAGATACGCAGTATTTT CASSDGSTDTQYF
TRBJ2-2 - TRBV7-6 - TGTGCCAGCAGCTCACAGGCGCTCTCTGGCGGGGAGCTGTTTTTT CASSSQALSGGELFF
TRBJ2-3 - TRBV6-5 - TGTGCCAGCAGTTCCAGCGGAAGCACAGATACGCAGTATTTT CASSSSGSTDTQYF
TRBJ2-3 TRBD2 TRBV7-3 - TGTGCCAGCAGCCCCTCTAGCGGGAGGGCCCTTAGGGCAGATACGCAGTATTTT CASSPSSGRALRADTQYF
TRBJ2-7 - TRBV4-1 - TGCGCCAGCAGCCGTTATGGGGGGAGGCCATCCTACGAGCAGTACTTC CASSRYGGRPSYEQYF
TRBJ2-5 - TRBV25-1 - TGTGCCAGCAGTGAAGCACTCTTCAAGGAGACCCAGTACTTC CASSEALFKETQYF
TRBJ2-7 - TRBV10-2 - TGCGCCAGCAGTGCAGGCTACGAGCAGTACTTC CASSAGYEQYF
TRBJ1-5 TRBD1 TRBV7-2 - TGTGCCAGCAGCTCCCGGACAGGAAGGCCCCAGCATTTT CASSSRTGRPQHF
TRBJ1-5 - TRBV4-2 - TGTGCCAGCAGCCAAGAGGCATTGGGTGTTAGCAATCAGCCCCAGCATTTT CASSQEALGVSNQPQHF
TRBJ2-2 - TRBV19 - TGTGCCAGTAGTGCCCAGACCTCGGAGCTGTTTTTT CASSAQTSELFF
TRBJ1-1 - TRBV19 - TGTGCCAGTAGTACCCGACAGGTCACCGACACTGAAGCTTTCTTT CASSTRQVTDTEAFF
TRBJ2-2 - TRBV5-1 - TGCGCCAGCAGCTTGGCCCAGACCGGGGAGCTGTTTTTT CASSLAQTGELFF
TRBJ2-7 TRBD1 TRBV10-3 - TGTGCCATCAGACCCGGACAGGGGTCGAGGAGCTCCTACGAGCAGTACTTC CAIRPGQGSRSSYEQYF
TRBJ1-4 - TRBV7-9 few TGTGCCAGCAGGGGCGGATACAATGAAAAACTGTTTTTT CASRGGYNEKLFF
TRBJ1-5 TRBD1 TRBV18 - TGTGCCAGCTCACGAACAGGGGGCTATGACCAGCCCCAGCATTTT CASSRTGGYDQPQHF
TRBJ2-7 TRBD2 TRBV5-4 - TGTGCCAGCAGTAGGACTAGCGGGAACTACGAGCAGTACTTC CASSRTSGNYEQYF
TRBJ1-2 - TRBV4-1 - TGCGCCAGCAGCCAAGAAAGGGGGAGCGGTCTTGGCTACACCTTC CASSQERGSGLGYTF
TRBJ2-3 TRBD2 TRBV11-3 - TGTGCCAGCAGCCTCGGGACTAGCGGGACCACAGATACGCAGTATTTT CASSLGTSGTTDTQYF
TRBJ1-2 - TRBV19 - TGTGCCAGTAGTCACAGAGGAGCTAACTATGGCTACACCTTC CASSHRGANYGYTF
TRBJ1-5 TRBD1 TRBV9 - TGTGCCAGCAGCCAATTCGGGACAGCCAATCAGCCCCAGCATTTT CASSQFGTANQPQHF
TRBJ2-3 - TRBV30 - TGTGCCTGGAGTGTCGGTCGGTCAGATACGCAGTATTTT CAWSVGRSDTQYF
TRBJ2-5 TRBD2 TRBV4-2 - TGTGCCAGCAGCCAAGGAGCCGGGGGGGCCCAAGAGACCCAGTACTTC CASSQGAGGAQETQYF
TRBJ1-6 - TRBV2 - TGTGCCAGCAGTGATTGGCAGCCAAATAATTCACCCCTCCACTTT CASSDWQPNNSPLHF
TRBJ2-2 TRBD2 TRBV9 - TGTGCCAGCAGGGGGACTAGCGGGACCGGGGAGCTGTTTTTT CASRGTSGTGELFF
TRBJ1-2 - TRBV7-6 - TGTGCCAGCAGCCCGGACGAAAACTATGGCTACACCTTC CASSPDENYGYTF
TRBJ1-5 - TRBV28 - TGTGCCAGCAGACCCGGTGGTTCGGGCAATCAGCCCCAGCATTTT CASRPGGSGNQPQHF
TRBJ2-7 - TRBV5-6 few TGTGCCAGCAGCTTAGCACAGCTTGAGCAGTACTTC CASSLAQLEQYF
TRBJ2-7 TRBD1 TRBV5-1 - TGCGCCAGCAGTACGGGGACAGTCTACGAGCAGTACTTC CASSTGTVYEQYF
TRBJ2-7 - TRBV27 - TGTGCCAGCAGCCACCGTGGGGTTCTATCCTACGAGCAGTACTTC CASSHRGVLSYEQYF
TRBJ1-6 - TRBV30 - TGTGCCTCAAGGGGAGACTCCTATAATTCACCCCTCCACTTT CASRGDSYNSPLHF